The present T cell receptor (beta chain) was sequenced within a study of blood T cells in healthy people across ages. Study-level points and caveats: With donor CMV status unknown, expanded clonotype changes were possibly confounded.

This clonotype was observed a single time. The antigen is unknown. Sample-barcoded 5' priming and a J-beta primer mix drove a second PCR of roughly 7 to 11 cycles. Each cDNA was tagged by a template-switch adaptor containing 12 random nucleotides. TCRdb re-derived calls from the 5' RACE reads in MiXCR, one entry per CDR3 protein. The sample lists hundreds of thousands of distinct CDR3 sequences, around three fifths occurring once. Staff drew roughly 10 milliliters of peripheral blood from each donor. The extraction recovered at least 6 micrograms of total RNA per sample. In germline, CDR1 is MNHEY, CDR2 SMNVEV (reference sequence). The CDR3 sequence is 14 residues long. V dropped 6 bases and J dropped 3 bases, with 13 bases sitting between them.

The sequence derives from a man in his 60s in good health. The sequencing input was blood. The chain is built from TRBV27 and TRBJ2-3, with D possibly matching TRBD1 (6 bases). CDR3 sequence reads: CASRGQPTTDTQYF. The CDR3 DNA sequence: TGTGCCAGCAGAGGACAGCCTACAACAGATACGCAGTATTTT.